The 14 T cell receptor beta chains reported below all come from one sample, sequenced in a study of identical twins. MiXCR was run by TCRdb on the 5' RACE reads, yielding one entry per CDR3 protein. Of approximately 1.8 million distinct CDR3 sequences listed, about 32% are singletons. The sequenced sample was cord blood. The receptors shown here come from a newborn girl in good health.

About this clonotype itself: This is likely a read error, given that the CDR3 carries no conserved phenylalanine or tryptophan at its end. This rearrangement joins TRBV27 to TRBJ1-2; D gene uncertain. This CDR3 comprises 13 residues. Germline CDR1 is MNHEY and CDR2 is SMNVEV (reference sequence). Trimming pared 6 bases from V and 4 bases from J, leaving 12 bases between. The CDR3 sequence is CASSRSKFYGYTL. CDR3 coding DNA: TGTGCCAGCAGCCGTAGTAAGTTCTATGGCTACACCTTA.

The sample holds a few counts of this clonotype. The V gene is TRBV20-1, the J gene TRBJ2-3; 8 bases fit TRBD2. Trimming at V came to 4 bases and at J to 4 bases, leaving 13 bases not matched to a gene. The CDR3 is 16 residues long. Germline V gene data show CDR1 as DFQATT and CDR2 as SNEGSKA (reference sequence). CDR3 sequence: CSATPFAGGAPDTQYF. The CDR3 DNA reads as TGCAGTGCTACCCCTTTCGCCGGGGGGGCCCCAGATACGCAGTATTTT.

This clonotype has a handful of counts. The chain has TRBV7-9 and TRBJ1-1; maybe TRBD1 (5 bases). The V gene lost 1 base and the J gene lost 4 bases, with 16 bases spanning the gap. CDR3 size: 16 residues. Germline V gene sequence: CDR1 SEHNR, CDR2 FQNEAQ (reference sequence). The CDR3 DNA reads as TGTGCCAGCAGCTTAGGGGGCCTTACAGCAAGCACTGAAGCTTTCTTT. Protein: CASSLGGLTASTEAFF.

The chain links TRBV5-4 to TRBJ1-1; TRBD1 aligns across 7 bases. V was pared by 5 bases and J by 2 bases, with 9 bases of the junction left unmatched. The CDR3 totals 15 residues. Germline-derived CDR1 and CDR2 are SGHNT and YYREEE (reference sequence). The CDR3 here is CASSPTGALNTEAFF. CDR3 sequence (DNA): TGTGCCAGCAGTCCCACAGGGGCCCTAAACACTGAAGCTTTCTTT.

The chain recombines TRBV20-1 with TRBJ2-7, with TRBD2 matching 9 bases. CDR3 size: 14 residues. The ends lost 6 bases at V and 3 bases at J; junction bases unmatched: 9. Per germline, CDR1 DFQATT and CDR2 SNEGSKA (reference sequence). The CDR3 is CSANGRAGGYEQYF. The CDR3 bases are TGCAGTGCGAACGGACGAGCGGGAGGCTACGAGCAGTACTTC.

The CDR3 region has the DNA TGCGCCAGCAGCTCAAAAGCGGGGAGCAAGTATTTT. This translates into CASSSKAGSKYF. This chain joins TRBV5-1 and TRBJ2-3, with 7 bases lining up with TRBD2. V was pared by 3 bases and J by 13 bases, with 8 bases of the junction left unmatched. Germline V gene lookup returns CDR1 SGHRS and CDR2 YFSETQ. The CDR3 spans 12 residues.

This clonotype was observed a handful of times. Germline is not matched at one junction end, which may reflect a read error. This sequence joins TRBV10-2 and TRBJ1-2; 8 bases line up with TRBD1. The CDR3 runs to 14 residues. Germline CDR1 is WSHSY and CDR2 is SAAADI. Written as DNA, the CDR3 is TGCTCCAGCAGAGTACAGGGGGCTAACTATGGCTACACCTTC. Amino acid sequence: CSSRVQGANYGYTF.

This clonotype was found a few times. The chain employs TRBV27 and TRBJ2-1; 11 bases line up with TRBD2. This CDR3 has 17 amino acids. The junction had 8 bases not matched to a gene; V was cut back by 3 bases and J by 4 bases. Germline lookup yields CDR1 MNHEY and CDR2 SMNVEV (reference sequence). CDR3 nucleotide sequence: TGTGCCAGCAGTTTTCACCTCGGGACTAGCGGATACAATGAGCAGTTCTTC. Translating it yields CASSFHLGTSGYNEQFF.

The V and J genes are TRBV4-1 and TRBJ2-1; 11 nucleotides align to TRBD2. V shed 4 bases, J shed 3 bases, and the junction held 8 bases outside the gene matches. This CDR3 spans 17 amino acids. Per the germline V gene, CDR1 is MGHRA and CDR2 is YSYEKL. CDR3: CASSLLAGGGYYNEQFF. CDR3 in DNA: TGCGCCAGCAGCCTTCTAGCGGGAGGCGGCTACTACAATGAGCAGTTCTTC.

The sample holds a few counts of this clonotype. The CDR3 DNA reads as TGTGCCAGCAGTTACTCGGTCCAGAGCAATCAGCCCCAGCATTTT. It yields the protein CASSYSVQSNQPQHF. V gene TRBV6-2 or TRBV6-3 combines with J gene TRBJ1-5; D gene uncertain. The V and J ends lost 0 bases and 1 base respectively, with 7 bases between them. There are 15 residues in the CDR3. From germline, CDR1 is MNHEY and CDR2 SVGEGT.

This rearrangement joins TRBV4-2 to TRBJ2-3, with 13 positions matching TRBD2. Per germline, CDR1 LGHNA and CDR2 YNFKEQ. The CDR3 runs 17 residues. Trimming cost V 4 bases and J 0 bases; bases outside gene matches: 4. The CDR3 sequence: CASSRTSGGHSTDTQYF. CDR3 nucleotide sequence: TGTGCCAGCAGCCGGACTAGCGGGGGACATAGCACAGATACGCAGTATTTT.

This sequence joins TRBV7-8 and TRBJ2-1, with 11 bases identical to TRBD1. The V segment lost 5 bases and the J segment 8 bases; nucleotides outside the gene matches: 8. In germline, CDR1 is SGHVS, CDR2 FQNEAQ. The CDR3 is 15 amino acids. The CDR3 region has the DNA TGTGCCAGCAGCCACCGGGACAGGGGGTGGGATGAGCAGTTCTTC. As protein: CASSHRDRGWDEQFF.

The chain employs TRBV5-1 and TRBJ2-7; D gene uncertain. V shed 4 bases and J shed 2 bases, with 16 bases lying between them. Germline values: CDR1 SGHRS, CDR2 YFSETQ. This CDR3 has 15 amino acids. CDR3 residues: CASSLESTGTYEQYF. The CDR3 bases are TGCGCCAGCAGCCTCGAGAGTACCGGAACCTACGAGCAGTACTTC.

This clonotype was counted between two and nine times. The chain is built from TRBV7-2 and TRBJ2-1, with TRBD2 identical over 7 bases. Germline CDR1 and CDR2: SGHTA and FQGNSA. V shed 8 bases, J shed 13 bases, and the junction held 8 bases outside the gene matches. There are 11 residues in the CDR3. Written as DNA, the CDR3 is TGTGCCAGCGCCCGGGAGGCCCCACAGTTCTTC. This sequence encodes CASAREAPQFF.